The 28 T cell receptor beta chains presented below share a single source sample, sequenced in a study of T cell repertoires in cytomegalovirus infection. From the reads, TCRdb called clonotypes with MiXCR, one entry per CDR3 protein. The profile shows hundreds of thousands of distinct CDR3 sequences, 20% to 25% of them singletons. The material sequenced was CD8+ T cells from PBMCs. The receptors shown here come from a human donor in good health (CMV status not recorded). Some clones in this sample may be carry-over from other donors' samples.

This clonotype was observed at least ten times. The chain recombines TRBV7-8 with TRBJ1-1, with a weak D call TRBD1 (6 bases). This CDR3 region has 12 residues. Germline CDR1 SGHVS, CDR2 FQNEAQ. V lost 5 bases to trimming and J lost 6 bases, with 10 bases between them. Here the CDR3 DNA reads TGTGCCAGCAGCGCGGGGGGCTCTGAAGCTTTCTTT. Translation: CASSAGGSEAFF. Complete variable domain (other parts from reference TRBV7-8 and TRBJ1-1): GAGVSQSPRYKVAKRGQDVALRCDPISGHVSLFWYQQALGQGPEFLTYFQNEAQLDKSGLPSDRFFAERPEGSVSTLKIQRTQQEDSAVYLCASSAGGSEAFFGQGTRLTVV.

This clonotype was seen ten or more times. The V gene is TRBV5-1, the J gene TRBJ1-1, with D perhaps TRBD1 (5 bases). This CDR3 is 16 amino acids long. The germline V gene has CDR1 SGHRS and CDR2 YFSETQ. The ends were cut back, 0 bases at V and 7 bases at J, with 19 bases in the middle. CDR3 protein: CASSLATQGGAVEAFF. The CDR3 nucleotides read TGCGCCAGCAGCTTGGCCACTCAGGGTGGGGCGGTTGAAGCTTTCTTT.

V and J are TRBV14 and TRBJ2-1, with D unclear. CDR3 length equals 13 residues. Germline V gene lookup returns CDR1 SGHDN and CDR2 FVKESK. V lost 4 bases, J lost 9 bases, and 13 bases lay in between. The CDR3 spells CASSLGPVTEQFF. The CDR3 coding sequence is TGTGCCAGCAGCCTTGGGCCCGTCACTGAGCAGTTCTTC.

CDR3 sequence (DNA): TGCGCCAGCAGCAGGGACATTAACACTGAAGCTTTCTTT. Translated: CASSRDINTEAFF. This chain connects TRBV5-1 to TRBJ1-1; TRBD1 is a possible D gene (6 bases). The CDR3 consists of 13 residues. Germline assignment: CDR1 SGHRS and CDR2 YFSETQ. Trimming removed 4 bases from V and 2 bases from J, with 9 bases in between.

The chain links TRBV2 to TRBJ2-3; TRBD2 matches at 8 bases. There are 14 residues in the CDR3. With 10 bases clipped from V and 4 bases from J, the junction kept 10 bases outside the gene matches. CDR1 SNHLY and CDR2 FYNNEI come from the germline V gene. The CDR3 DNA sequence: TGTGCCACCCCGGGACTAGTGCGACCAGATACGCAGTATTTT. Protein: CATPGLVRPDTQYF.

A note on this clonotype: The CDR3 does not end in the conserved phenylalanine or tryptophan, so this is likely a read error. J is TRBJ2-2 and V is TRBV28; 10 bases are shared with TRBD2. V lost 2 bases and J lost 4; bases outside the gene matches: 7. Germline V gene sequence: CDR1 MDHEN, CDR2 SYDVKM. This CDR3 comprises 17 residues. CDR3 in DNA: TGTGCCAGCAGTTTACCTTGGACTAGCGGTACCACCGGGGAGCTGTTTTCT. Protein product: CASSLPWTSGTTGELFS.

The chain is built from TRBV20-1 and TRBJ2-6; 7 bases fit TRBD1. CDR3 size: 16 residues. Germline lookup yields CDR1 DFQATT and CDR2 SNEGSKA (reference sequence). Trimming cost V 1 base and J 0 bases; bases outside gene matches: 3. CDR3 coding DNA: TGCAGTGCTAGAGTGGCAGGGGGCTCTGGGGCCAACGTCCTGACTTTC. It encodes CSARVAGGSGANVLTF.

This chain links TRBV29-1 with TRBJ1-2; 8 nucleotides line up with TRBD1. The trim removed 6 bases at V and 7 bases at J, leaving 7 bases unmatched. In germline, CDR1 is SQVTM, CDR2 ANQGSEA. The CDR3 loop spans 12 amino acids. CDR3 amino acids: CSVLDRGGGYTF. CDR3 bases: TGCAGCGTCCTCGACAGGGGAGGTGGCTACACCTTC. Looking up the rest from reference TRBV29-1 and TRBJ1-2 gives the full variable domain: SAVISQKPSRDICQRGTSLTIQCQVDSQVTMMFWYRQQPGQSLTLIATANQGSEATYESGFVIDKFPISRPNLTFSTLTVSNMSPEDSSIYLCSVLDRGGGYTFGSGTRLTVV.

This clonotype was counted between two and nine times. J is TRBJ1-5 and V is TRBV27, with TRBD1 matching 10 bases. The CDR3 spans 16 residues. The junction had 6 bases not matched to a gene; V was cut back by 5 bases and J by 2 bases. Germline CDR1 and CDR2: MNHEY and SMNVEV (reference sequence). CDR3 in DNA: TGTGCCAGCAGTGCGACCGGGACAGGGGGCAATCAGCCCCAGCATTTT. Translating gives CASSATGTGGNQPQHF.

There are a few counts of this clonotype. V gene TRBV7-3 combines with J gene TRBJ1-1; D is uncertain. Germline values: CDR1 SGHTA, CDR2 FQGTGA. V shed 2 bases and J shed 1 base, with 11 bases lying between them. This CDR3 contains 15 residues. The CDR3 bases are TGTGCCAGCAGCTTACACCCCGGAGAGAACACTGAAGCTTTCTTT. Protein product: CASSLHPGENTEAFF. Full variable domain (missing parts from reference TRBV7-3 and TRBJ1-1): GAGVSQTPSNKVTEKGKYVELRCDPISGHTALYWYRQSLGQGPEFLIYFQGTGAADDSGLPNDRFFAVRPEGSVSTLKIQRTERGDSAVYLCASSLHPGENTEAFFGQGTRLTVV.

This sequence joins TRBV5-1 and TRBJ1-4, with 9 bases lining up with TRBD1. The length of the CDR3 is 16 residues. Germline V gene lookup returns CDR1 SGHRS and CDR2 YFSETQ. The junction had 8 bases not matched to a gene; V was cut back by 2 bases and J by 6 bases. The DNA for the CDR3 is TGCGCCAGCAGCTTTAGTATGCGGACAGGGGATGAAAAACTGTTTTTT. Translating it yields CASSFSMRTGDEKLFF.

This clonotype appeared a few times. This sequence joins TRBV7-9 and TRBJ1-5; D remains ambiguous. Germline V gene lookup returns CDR1 SEHNR and CDR2 FQNEAQ (reference sequence). V was cut by 1 base and J by 4 bases, with 11 bases left in between. The CDR3 is 15 amino acids. CDR3 bases: TGTGCCAGCAGCTTAGTGACCACTTTAAATCAGCCCCAGCATTTT. It specifies CASSLVTTLNQPQHF.

Many counts were recorded for this clonotype. The gene calls are TRBV19 and TRBJ2-2; a possible D gene is TRBD2 (6 bases). Germline V lookup: CDR1 LNHDA, CDR2 SQIVND (reference sequence). The CDR3 has 15 residues. Trimming took off 7 bases at V and 6 bases at J, with 18 bases between the two ends. CDR3 in amino acids: CASTGGVAVAGELFF. CDR3 coding DNA: TGTGCCAGTACCGGCGGGGTGGCTGTGGCCGGGGAGCTGTTTTTT.

In this sample, this clonotype turned up many times. This rearrangement joins TRBV28 to TRBJ2-5; possibly TRBD1 or TRBD2 for D (5 bases each). The CDR3 totals 15 residues. In germline, CDR1 is MDHEN, CDR2 SYDVKM. Trimming took 2 bases from V and 2 from J, leaving 12 bases between them. In DNA form, the CDR3 reads TGTGCCAGCAGTTTAGGGGGTTTTATTCAAGAGACCCAGTACTTC. It yields the protein CASSLGGFIQETQYF.

This clonotype was seen many times. The chain links TRBV7-8 to TRBJ2-1, with D perhaps matching TRBD2 (5 bases). Germline assignment: CDR1 SGHVS and CDR2 FQNEAQ. V was clipped by 5 bases and J by 7 bases, with 18 bases between them. The CDR3 sequence is 15 residues long. Written as DNA, the CDR3 is TGTGCCAGCAGCCCACAGATAGAGGACTTTAATGAGCAGTTCTTC. Translating gives CASSPQIEDFNEQFF.

The sample holds many counts of this clonotype. This rearrangement joins TRBV12-3 or TRBV12-4 to TRBJ2-5; D is possibly TRBD2 (5 bases). The CDR3 length is 12 residues. V was trimmed by 4 bases and J by 4 bases, leaving 7 bases between them. The CDR3 DNA is TGTGCCAGCAGTTGGACTGGAGAGACCCAGTACTTC. Protein sequence: CASSWTGETQYF.

Remarks on this clonotype: The junction and the germline gene differ at one end; a read error may be behind it. As DNA, the CDR3 is TGTGCCAGCAGCCCTTGGGCAGTATCGATCTCCTACAGTGAGCAGTTCTTC. This sequence encodes CASSPWAVSISYSEQFF. This chain connects TRBV7-4 to TRBJ2-1; D is unresolved. The CDR3 runs 17 residues. CDR1 SGHVT and CDR2 SQSDAQ come from the germline V gene.

This clonotype was observed a few times. The genes are TRBV5-1 and TRBJ1-5; perhaps TRBD1 as D (5 bases). Germline loops: CDR1 SGHRS, CDR2 YFSETQ. This CDR3 is 14 amino acids long. V was trimmed by 2 bases and J by 4 bases, leaving 10 bases between them. This chain's CDR3 is CASSFRGGNQPQHF. DNA for the CDR3: TGCGCCAGCAGCTTTAGGGGAGGAAATCAGCCCCAGCATTTT.

This clonotype was counted a few times. V and J are TRBV12-3 or TRBV12-4 and TRBJ2-1; TRBD1 agrees at 7 bases. Trimming at V came to 3 bases and at J to 6 bases, leaving 8 bases not matched to a gene. The CDR3 consists of 15 residues. Here the CDR3 reads CASSFPGQWANEQFF. In DNA, the CDR3 is TGTGCCAGCAGTTTCCCGGGACAGTGGGCCAATGAGCAGTTCTTC.

The chain has TRBV28 and TRBJ2-3; TRBD2 matches at 12 bases. V was clipped by 3 bases and J by 1 base; unmatched bases: 8. The CDR3 spans 18 residues. CDR1 and CDR2 from the germline V gene are MDHEN and SYDVKM. CDR3 sequence (DNA): TGTGCCAGCAGTTTGGGGGGAAGACTAGCGGGGGGCACAGATACGCAGTATTTT. It specifies CASSLGGRLAGGTDTQYF.

In the case of this clonotype: A much more abundant neighbour one base away suggests this may be a read error. The chain employs TRBV6-8 and TRBJ2-7; tentative D call: TRBD1 (6 bases). CDR1 MNHGY and CDR2 SAAAGT come from the germline V gene. Trimming cost V 2 bases and J 3 bases, with 14 bases left between them. The CDR3 sequence is 15 residues long. The CDR3 DNA follows: TGTGCCAGCAGTTACGGGCTGGGGGCCCTCTACGAGCAGTACGTC. Amino acids: CASSYGLGALYEQYV.

V gene TRBV20-1 combines with J gene TRBJ2-5, with 9 bases fitting TRBD1. The J segment lost 5 bases and the V segment lost 2 bases, leaving 9 bases of the junction unmatched. This CDR3 has 15 residues. Germline loops: CDR1 DFQATT, CDR2 SNEGSKA (reference sequence). CDR3 nucleotides: TGCAGTGCTAGACCAAACAGGGGGCTATGGGAGACCCAGTACTTC. It encodes CSARPNRGLWETQYF.

Notes on this clonotype: At one boundary the junction diverges from the germline segment, which might be a read error. The DNA of the CDR3 is TGTACCAGCAGTTCCCGACAGGGATCCTATGGCTACACCTTC. This sequence encodes CTSSSRQGSYGYTF. The gene calls are TRBV28 and TRBJ1-2, with 7 bases lining up with TRBD1. CDR1 MDHEN and CDR2 SYDVKM come from the germline V gene. This CDR3 contains 14 residues.

The chain is built from TRBV7-6 and TRBJ2-1; 8 nucleotides match TRBD1. Unmatched junction bases numbered 6, after V lost 5 bases and J lost 3 bases. Germline assignment: CDR1 SGHVS and CDR2 FNYEAQ. This CDR3 region has 15 residues. CDR3 sequence: CASSRTGSLYNEQFF. CDR3 bases: TGTGCCAGCAGCCGGACAGGGAGCCTCTACAATGAGCAGTTCTTC.

In its sample, this clonotype was seen a few times. The chain couples TRBV5-5 to TRBJ2-7; 10 nucleotides agree with TRBD2. Trimming at V came to 2 bases and at J to 0 bases, leaving 2 bases not matched to a gene. The CDR3 is 15 residues long. Per the germline V gene, CDR1 is SGHKS and CDR2 is YYEKEE (reference sequence). The CDR3 loop is CASSFLAGVSYEQYF. Written as DNA, the CDR3 is TGTGCCAGCAGCTTCCTAGCGGGGGTCTCCTACGAGCAGTACTTC.

This clonotype was detected a few times. V is TRBV7-6 and J is TRBJ1-2, with D perhaps matching TRBD1 (5 bases). CDR1 is SGHVS and CDR2 is FNYEAQ in the germline V gene. The CDR3 spans 13 residues. V lost 6 bases and J lost 4, with 12 bases in between. The CDR3 nucleotides read TGTGCCAGCAGTACCGATAGGGGCTATGGCTACACCTTC. Its translation is CASSTDRGYGYTF. The full variable domain, completed using reference TRBV7-6 and TRBJ1-2, is GAGVSQSPRYKVTKRGQDVALRCDPISGHVSLYWYRQALGQGPEFLTYFNYEAQQDKSGLPNDRFSAERPEGSISTLTIQRTEQRDSAMYRCASSTDRGYGYTFGSGTRLTVV.

This clonotype has only a few counts. The CDR3 region is CAGGGQYLSYNEQFF. In DNA, the CDR3 is TGTGCCGGCGGGGGCCAATACTTATCCTACAATGAGCAGTTCTTC. The rearrangement joins TRBV7-9 to TRBJ2-1, with D perhaps TRBD2 (7 bases). The CDR3 has 15 residues. Trimming stripped 11 bases from V and 1 base from J, with 18 bases between. From germline, CDR1 is SEHNR and CDR2 FQNEAQ (reference sequence).

The chain combines TRBV12-3 or TRBV12-4 with TRBJ2-7; 8 bases are shared with TRBD2. J lost 7 bases, V lost 6 bases, and 8 bases had no gene match. The CDR3 contains 13 residues. Here the CDR3 DNA reads TGTGCCAGCAGCCCCGCGCGGGGGGAAGAGCAGTACTTC. Translation gives CASSPARGEEQYF.